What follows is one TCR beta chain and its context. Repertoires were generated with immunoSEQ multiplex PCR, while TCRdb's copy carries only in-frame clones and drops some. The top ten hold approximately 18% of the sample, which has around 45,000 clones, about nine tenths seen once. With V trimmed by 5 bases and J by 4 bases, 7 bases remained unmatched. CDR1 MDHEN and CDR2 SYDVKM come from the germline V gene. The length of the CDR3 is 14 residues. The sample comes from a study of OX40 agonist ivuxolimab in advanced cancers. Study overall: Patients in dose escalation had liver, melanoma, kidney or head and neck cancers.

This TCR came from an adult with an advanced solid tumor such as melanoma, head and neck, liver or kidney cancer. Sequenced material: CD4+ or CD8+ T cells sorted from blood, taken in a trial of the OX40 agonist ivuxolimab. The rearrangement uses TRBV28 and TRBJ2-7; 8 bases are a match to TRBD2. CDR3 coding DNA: TGTGCCAGCAGTCCCCGACTAGCGAATTACGAGCAGTACTTC. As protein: CASSPRLANYEQYF.